The 22 T cell receptor beta chains in this list originate from one sample, sequenced in a study of shared clonotypes between healthy human individuals. Measured with immunoSEQ multiplex PCR; TCRdb has only the in-frame clones, and not every one. The sample carries 730,000 or so clones, around 72% recorded once. Specimen: memory CD4+ T cells sorted from blood. This sample's subset: CD45RA-negative fraction. The receptors originated from a woman aged 30 to 39 in good health.

The CDR3, as DNA: TGTGCCAGCAGCCCCACAGGGGCTGGGGCCAACGTCCTGACTTTC. It codes for CASSPTGAGANVLTF. V and J are TRBV7-9 and TRBJ2-6; TRBD1 matches at 7 bases. The CDR3 extends over 15 amino acids. With V trimmed by 5 bases and J by 2 bases, 3 bases remained unmatched. Germline V gene data show CDR1 as SEHNR and CDR2 as FQNEAQ (reference sequence).

The CDR3 sequence is CASTLLDRIGSEAFF. In nucleotides, the CDR3 is TGTGCCAGCACCCTACTCGACAGAATAGGATCTGAAGCTTTCTTT. The V call is TRBV28, the J call TRBJ1-1; perhaps TRBD1 as D (5 bases). CDR1 and CDR2 (germline): MDHEN, SYDVKM. The ends were cut back, 7 bases at V and 6 bases at J, with 21 bases in the middle. CDR3 length: 15 residues.

V is TRBV29-1 and J is TRBJ2-3; 8 bases line up with TRBD2. CDR1 is SQVTM and CDR2 is ANQGSEA in the germline V gene. The CDR3 spans 13 residues. V shed 7 bases, J shed 2 bases, and the junction held 5 bases outside the gene matches. CDR3 bases: TGCAGCGCCACTAGCGGTTCCACAGATACGCAGTATTTT. It is translated as CSATSGSTDTQYF.

Note on this clone: Possible read error: a much larger clone is one base away. Additional DNA sequences in this sample encode the identical CDR3. CDR3 loop: CASSSDTSSYNEQFF. The DNA of the CDR3 is TGCGCCAGCAGCTCCGACACTAGCTCCTACAATGAGCAGTTCTTC. The chain employs TRBV5-1 and TRBJ2-1; D is possibly TRBD2 (5 bases). Trimming left V 3 bases short and J 0 bases short, with 10 bases between. The V gene's germline CDR1 is SGHRS and CDR2 YFSETQ. The CDR3 length is 15 residues.

This clone occurred once. This chain joins TRBV6-1 and TRBJ1-5; D may be TRBD1 (6 bases). CDR3 size: 15 residues. V was pared by 4 bases and J by 1 base, with 11 bases between. The germline V gene has CDR1 MNHNS and CDR2 SASEGT. This CDR3 is CASSAPGQSNQPQHF. Here the CDR3 DNA reads TGTGCCAGCAGTGCACCGGGACAAAGCAATCAGCCCCAGCATTTT.

This chain links TRBV5-1 with TRBJ1-1; D not certain. The CDR3 spans 16 residues. Germline-derived CDR1 and CDR2 are SGHRS and YFSETQ. Trimming cost V 0 bases and J 4 bases, with 16 bases left between them. Here the CDR3 DNA reads TGCGCCAGCAGCTTGGCACTGACAAGCGGTGGCACTGAAGCTTTCTTT. It codes for CASSLALTSGGTEAFF.

This clone was picked up a small number of times. The chain links TRBV7-3 to TRBJ2-1; D unclear. Looked up from germline, CDR1 is SGHTA and CDR2 is FQGTGA. The germline V and J ends were trimmed by 0 bases and 6 bases, with 6 bases remaining between them. There are 13 residues in the CDR3. The CDR3 spells CASSLTPTNEQFF. The DNA of the CDR3 is TGTGCCAGCAGCTTAACACCTACCAATGAGCAGTTCTTC.

V gene TRBV14 combines with J gene TRBJ2-5; no clear D gene. CDR3 size: 14 residues. Between the trimmed V and J ends, which lost 2 bases and 5 bases, there was a span of 12 bases. Germline-derived CDR1 and CDR2 are SGHDN and FVKESK. CDR3 sequence: CASSQNGRRETQYF. The DNA of the CDR3 is TGTGCCAGCAGCCAAAACGGCAGAAGGGAGACCCAGTACTTC.

The chain employs TRBV14 and TRBJ2-7, with TRBD2 as a possible D gene (7 bases). V was clipped by 0 bases and J by 6 bases, with 12 bases between them. The germline V gene encodes CDR1 SGHDN and CDR2 FVKESK. This CDR3 has 14 amino acids. CDR3 coding DNA: TGTGCCAGCAGCCAAGATTGGGAGGGGGGCGAGCAGTACTTC. This codes for CASSQDWEGGEQYF.

The chain carries TRBV4-2 and TRBJ2-1; TRBD2 aligns across 7 bases. Looked up from germline, CDR1 is LGHNA and CDR2 is YNFKEQ. V gave up 2 bases and J gave up 8 bases; unmatched junction bases: 12. The CDR3 consists of 16 residues. Here the CDR3 DNA reads TGTGCCAGCAGCCAATTAAGCGGGGCCTCGGTCGATGAGCAGTTCTTC. Its translation: CASSQLSGASVDEQFF.

This clone was observed a few times. This chain uses TRBV19 with TRBJ2-5, with D hard to call. The end of the DNA fits TRBJ2-7 better, so the J call may be wrong. Germline V CDR1 and CDR2: LNHDA, SQIVND (reference sequence). This CDR3 is built from 10 residues. DNA for the CDR3: TGTGCCAGGAGCTCCTACGAGCAGTACTTC. It yields the protein CARSSYEQYF.

Of note for this clone: A much larger clone differs from this one at a single base, so this may be a read error. The chain recombines TRBV2 with TRBJ1-5; TRBD1 aligns across 8 bases. V gave up 4 bases and J gave up 5 bases; unmatched junction bases: 1. The length of the CDR3 is 13 residues. The germline gives CDR1 SNHLY, CDR2 FYNNEI. The CDR3 region is CASSGTGYQPQHF. CDR3 sequence (DNA): TGTGCCAGCAGTGGGACAGGGTATCAGCCCCAGCATTTT.

The CDR3 region has the DNA TGTGCCAGCAGTTCCCCTCAAGTTAACTACGAGCAGTACTTC. It is translated as CASSSPQVNYEQYF. The chain links TRBV28 to TRBJ2-7; D not certain. Between the trimmed V and J ends, which lost 4 bases and 3 bases, there was a span of 13 bases. From germline, CDR1 is MDHEN and CDR2 SYDVKM. The CDR3 consists of 14 residues.

The chain joins TRBV7-2 to TRBJ1-5; D not certain. The V gene lost 1 base and the J gene lost 1 base, with 5 bases spanning the gap. The CDR3 extends over 14 amino acids. Germline assignment: CDR1 SGHTA and CDR2 FQGNSA. As DNA, the CDR3 is TGTGCCAGCAGCTTAGAGGGCAGCAATCAGCCCCAGCATTTT. This encodes CASSLEGSNQPQHF.

The rearrangement links TRBV2 to TRBJ1-5; unclear D gene. Trimming cost V 2 bases and J 5 bases, with 13 bases left between them. The CDR3 loop spans 15 amino acids. Germline CDR1 and CDR2: SNHLY and FYNNEI. CDR3 nucleotide sequence: TGTGCCAGCAGTGAACAGAGGGCGGTAGATCAGCCCCAGCATTTT. Residues: CASSEQRAVDQPQHF.

V is TRBV6-5 and J is TRBJ1-5; the D is unclear. CDR3 length equals 12 residues. Germline CDR1 and CDR2: MNHEY and SVGAGI. V was shortened by 5 bases and J by 5 bases, with 7 bases between the two germline ends. The CDR3 DNA sequence: TGTGCCAGCAGTACCCGAGATCAGCCCCAGCATTTT. It translates to CASSTRDQPQHF.

This clone has more than one count but fewer than ten. V usage is TRBV27 and J usage is TRBJ2-7, with 7 bases aligning to TRBD2. CDR1 is MNHEY, CDR2 SMNVEV, per germline (reference sequence). The junction had 10 bases not matched to a gene; V was cut back by 0 bases and J by 2 bases. The CDR3 spans 17 residues. The CDR3 spells CASSLSGVGRGTYEQYF. CDR3 nucleotide sequence: TGTGCCAGCAGTTTATCGGGGGTCGGGCGGGGGACCTACGAGCAGTACTTC.

V is TRBV9 and J is TRBJ1-3; 7 nucleotides align to TRBD1. V gave up 1 base and J gave up 0 bases; unmatched junction bases: 4. The CDR3 spans 16 residues. Germline assignment: CDR1 SGDLS and CDR2 YYNGEE. CDR3 residues: CASSVSPGGSGNTIYF. The CDR3 DNA reads TGTGCCAGCAGCGTATCACCAGGGGGCTCTGGAAACACCATATATTTT.

The chain combines TRBV19 with TRBJ2-1, with 13 bases aligning to TRBD2. CDR1 and CDR2 from the germline V gene are LNHDA and SQIVND (reference sequence). The CDR3 spans 15 residues. J lost 13 bases, V lost 4 bases, and 10 bases had no gene match. The CDR3 reads CASSRLAGGSGLQFF. The CDR3 coding sequence is TGTGCCAGTAGTAGACTAGCGGGAGGATCGGGATTACAGTTCTTC.

This clone appeared a few times. The rearrangement uses TRBV7-2 and TRBJ2-3; TRBD2 matches at 7 bases. The germline V gene encodes CDR1 SGHTA and CDR2 FQGNSA. V lost 5 bases and J lost 2; bases outside the gene matches: 10. The CDR3 is made up of 16 amino acids. CDR3 loop: CASSLIGTTLTDTQYF. CDR3 nucleotide sequence: TGTGCCAGCAGCCTAATCGGGACTACGCTCACAGATACGCAGTATTTT.

This chain uses TRBV10-3 with TRBJ2-5, with D unclear. Trimming removed 6 bases at V and 5 bases at J, with 7 bases between. The germline V gene encodes CDR1 ENHRY and CDR2 SYGVKD. This CDR3 has 11 residues. The CDR3 spells CAIRASETQYF. The CDR3 bases are TGTGCCATCAGGGCAAGTGAGACCCAGTACTTC.

The V call is TRBV9, the J call TRBJ2-2, with TRBD2 matching 12 bases. The V and J ends lost 2 bases and 4 bases, in that order; junction bases with no gene match: 3. Germline values: CDR1 SGDLS, CDR2 YYNGEE. This CDR3 spans 16 amino acids. The CDR3 bases are TGTGCCAGCAGCGTGAGACTAGCGGGAGTCACCGGGGAGCTGTTTTTT. This codes for CASSVRLAGVTGELFF.